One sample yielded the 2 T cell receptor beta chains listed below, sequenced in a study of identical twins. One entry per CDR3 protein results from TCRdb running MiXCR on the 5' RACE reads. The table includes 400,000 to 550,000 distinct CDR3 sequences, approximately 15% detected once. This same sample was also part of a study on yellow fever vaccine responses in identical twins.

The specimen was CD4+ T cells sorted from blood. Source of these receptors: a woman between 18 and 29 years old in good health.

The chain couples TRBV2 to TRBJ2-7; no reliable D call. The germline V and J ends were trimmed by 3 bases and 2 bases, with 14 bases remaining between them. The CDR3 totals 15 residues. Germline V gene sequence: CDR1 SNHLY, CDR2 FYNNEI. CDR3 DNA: TGTGCCAGCAGTGAGGTTCAGCCAGCAGCCTACGAGCAGTACTTC. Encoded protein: CASSEVQPAAYEQYF.

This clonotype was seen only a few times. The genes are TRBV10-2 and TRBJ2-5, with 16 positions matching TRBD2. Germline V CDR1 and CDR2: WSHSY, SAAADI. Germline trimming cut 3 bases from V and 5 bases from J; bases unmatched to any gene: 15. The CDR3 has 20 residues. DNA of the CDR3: TGCGCCAGCAGTGATCGGTTGGGACTAGCGGGAGGGCCGAGGGGTGAGACCCAGTACTTC. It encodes CASSDRLGLAGGPRGETQYF.